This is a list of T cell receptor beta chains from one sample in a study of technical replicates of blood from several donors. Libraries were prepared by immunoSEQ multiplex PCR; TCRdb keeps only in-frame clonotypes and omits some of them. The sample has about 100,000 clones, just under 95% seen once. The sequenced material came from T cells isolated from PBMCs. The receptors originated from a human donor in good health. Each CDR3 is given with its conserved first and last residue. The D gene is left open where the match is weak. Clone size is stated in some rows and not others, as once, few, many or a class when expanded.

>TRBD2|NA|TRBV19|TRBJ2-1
TGTGCCAGTACCCAATCCAGCGGGAGTTACTACAATGAGCAGTTCTTC
CASTQSSGSYYNEQFF
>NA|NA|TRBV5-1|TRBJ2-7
TGCGCCAGCAGCGCCCAGGGCTACGAGCAGTACTTC
CASSAQGYEQYF
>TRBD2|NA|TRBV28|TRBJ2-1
TGTGCCAGCAACTTACTAGCGGGAGAGTTTAATTCCTACAATGAGCAGTTCTTC
CASNLLAGEFNSYNEQFF
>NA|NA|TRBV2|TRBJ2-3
TGTGCCAGCAGGGCGGGACTGAGCACAGATACGCAGTATTTT
CASRAGLSTDTQYF
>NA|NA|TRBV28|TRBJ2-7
TGTGCCAGCAGTTTCACAGGGCCAAACGGGGAGCAGTACTTC
CASSFTGPNGEQYF
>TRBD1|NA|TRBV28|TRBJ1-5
TGTGCCAGCAGTACAGGACAGGGGGCTTTACAGCCCCAGCATTTT
CASSTGQGALQPQHF
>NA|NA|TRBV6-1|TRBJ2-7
TGTGCCAGCAGTGCGTATGTTTTGGGAGAATCCCTAGAGCAGTACTTC
CASSAYVLGESLEQYF
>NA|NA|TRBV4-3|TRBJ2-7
TGCGCCAGCAGCCAAGCGGTGAGGTCCTACGAGCAGTACTTC
CASSQAVRSYEQYF
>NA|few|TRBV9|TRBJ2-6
TGTGCCAGCAGCTTAGGGGAGTCTTCTGGGGCCAACGTCCTGACTTTC
CASSLGESSGANVLTF
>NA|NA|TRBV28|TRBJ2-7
TGTGCCAGCAGTTTTAGTACCCCTTACGAGCAGTACTTC
CASSFSTPYEQYF